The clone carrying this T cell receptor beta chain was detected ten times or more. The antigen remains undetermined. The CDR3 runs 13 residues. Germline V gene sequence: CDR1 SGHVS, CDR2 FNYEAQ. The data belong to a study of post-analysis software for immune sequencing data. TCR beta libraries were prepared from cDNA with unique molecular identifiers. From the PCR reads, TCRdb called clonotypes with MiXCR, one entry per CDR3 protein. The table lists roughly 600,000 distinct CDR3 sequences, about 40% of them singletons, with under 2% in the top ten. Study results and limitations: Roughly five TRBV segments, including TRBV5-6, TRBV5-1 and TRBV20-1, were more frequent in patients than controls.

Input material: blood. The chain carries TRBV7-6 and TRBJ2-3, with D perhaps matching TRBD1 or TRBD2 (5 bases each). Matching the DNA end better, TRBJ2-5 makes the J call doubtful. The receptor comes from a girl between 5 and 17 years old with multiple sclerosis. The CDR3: CASSLLGRDTQYF. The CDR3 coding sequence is TGTGCCAGCAGCTTACTCGGACGGGACACCCAGTACTTC.